This is a list of T cell receptor beta chains from one sample in a study of identifying expanded T cells in peripheral blood. Data came from immunoSEQ multiplex PCR; TCRdb stores just in-frame clones and leaves some out. The sample consists of about 120,000 clones, 84% of them appearing once. The material sequenced was blood. The receptors stem from a person between 18 and 69 years old in good health. The CDR3 runs from the conserved cysteine through the conserved F or W. The D gene is left open where the match is weak. Rows may omit the clone size; those that give it use once, few, many or a size class.

V gene: TRBV6-5; D gene: -; clone size: -; J gene: TRBJ2-7; CDR3 DNA: TGTGCCAGCAGTTACAGACAAAGCTCCTACGAGCAGTACTTC; CDR3 protein: CASSYRQSSYEQYF
V gene: TRBV13; D gene: -; clone size: -; J gene: TRBJ1-5; CDR3 DNA: TGTGCCAGCAGCTTTCGGGGATTCCAGCCCCAGCATTTT; CDR3 protein: CASSFRGFQPQHF
V gene: TRBV7-9; D gene: -; clone size: -; J gene: TRBJ1-1; CDR3 DNA: TGTGCCAGCGGCCCTTCGGGGCACACTGAAGCTTTCTTT; CDR3 protein: CASGPSGHTEAFF
V gene: TRBV7-2; D gene: -; clone size: once; J gene: TRBJ2-7; CDR3 DNA: TGTGCCAGCAGCTCCAGTACAGGGTACGAGCAGTACTTC; CDR3 protein: CASSSSTGYEQYF
V gene: TRBV9; D gene: TRBD2; clone size: few; J gene: TRBJ2-5; CDR3 DNA: TGTGCCAGCAGCGGATTGGGACTAGCGGGACAAGAGACCCAGTACTTC; CDR3 protein: CASSGLGLAGQETQYF
V gene: TRBV29-1; D gene: TRBD1; clone size: once; J gene: TRBJ1-2; CDR3 DNA: TGCAGCGTTCGTCAGGGGGCGAGCTATGGCTACACCTTC; CDR3 protein: CSVRQGASYGYTF
V gene: TRBV4-1; D gene: -; clone size: few; J gene: TRBJ1-5; CDR3 DNA: TGCGCCAGCAGCCAAGGCCAAGGGAGCAATCAGCCCCAGCATTTT; CDR3 protein: CASSQGQGSNQPQHF
V gene: TRBV7-2; D gene: -; clone size: -; J gene: TRBJ1-4; CDR3 DNA: TGTGCCAGCAGCTTACAACGCTTTGAAAAACTGTTTTTT; CDR3 protein: CASSLQRFEKLFF
V gene: TRBV27; D gene: -; clone size: -; J gene: TRBJ1-6; CDR3 DNA: TGTGCCAGCCGCAAAGGGGAGTTTCTCCTTAATTCACCCCTCCACTTT; CDR3 protein: CASRKGEFLLNSPLHF
V gene: TRBV7-2; D gene: -; clone size: -; J gene: TRBJ2-1; CDR3 DNA: TGTGCCAGCAGCTTAAACGCCTGGACGGAGAGCTCCTACAATGAGCAGTTCTTC; CDR3 protein: CASSLNAWTESSYNEQFF
V gene: TRBV30; D gene: TRBD1; clone size: once; J gene: TRBJ2-7; CDR3 DNA: TGTGCCTCATCTCCGACAGGGTCGGCCGAGCAGTACTTC; CDR3 protein: CASSPTGSAEQYF
V gene: TRBV9; D gene: -; clone size: -; J gene: TRBJ2-1; CDR3 DNA: TGTGCCAGCAGCGTAGGTGGGGGGAGTTACAATGAGCAGTTCTTC; CDR3 protein: CASSVGGGSYNEQFF
V gene: TRBV7-2; D gene: TRBD1; clone size: -; J gene: TRBJ2-7; CDR3 DNA: TGTGCCAGCAGCTTAACAGGGGGCGGCTTCATCGGCGAGCAGTACTTC; CDR3 protein: CASSLTGGGFIGEQYF
V gene: TRBV27; D gene: -; clone size: -; J gene: TRBJ2-4; CDR3 DNA: TGTGCCAGCAGCATTCAACGACAGGCCAAAAACATTCAGTACTTC; CDR3 protein: CASSIQRQAKNIQYF
V gene: TRBV9; D gene: TRBD1; clone size: few; J gene: TRBJ2-7; CDR3 DNA: TGTGCCAGCAGCGTACAACAGGGGGCAGTGTACGAGCAGTACTTC; CDR3 protein: CASSVQQGAVYEQYF
V gene: TRBV6-5; D gene: -; clone size: -; J gene: TRBJ1-1; CDR3 DNA: TGTGCCAGCAGTTTTGGTTATAGGAACACTGAAGCTTTCTTT; CDR3 protein: CASSFGYRNTEAFF
V gene: TRBV5-1; D gene: TRBD2; clone size: -; J gene: TRBJ2-1; CDR3 DNA: TGCGCCAGCAGCTTCCTACGGGGGGGAAACGGCAATGAGCAGTTCTTC; CDR3 protein: CASSFLRGGNGNEQFF
V gene: TRBV6-5; D gene: -; clone size: -; J gene: TRBJ2-7; CDR3 DNA: TGTGCCAGCAGTTACACAGACAGAGGCGAGCAGTACTTC; CDR3 protein: CASSYTDRGEQYF
V gene: TRBV18; D gene: TRBD1; clone size: -; J gene: TRBJ2-7; CDR3 DNA: TGTGCCAGCTCATCGAGACAACAGGGGGCAGGATACGAGCAGTACTTC; CDR3 protein: CASSSRQQGAGYEQYF
V gene: TRBV6-5; D gene: -; clone size: -; J gene: TRBJ2-7; CDR3 DNA: TGTGCCAGCAGTTACAGGACGGAAGGCTACGAGCAGTACTTC; CDR3 protein: CASSYRTEGYEQYF
V gene: TRBV18; D gene: -; clone size: -; J gene: TRBJ1-2; CDR3 DNA: TGTGCCAGCTCACCGGACAGAGTCTATGGCTACACCTTC; CDR3 protein: CASSPDRVYGYTF
V gene: TRBV6-1; D gene: -; clone size: -; J gene: TRBJ2-7; CDR3 DNA: TGTGCCAGCTTCGAAAGCGGTGGCCACGAGCAGTACTTC; CDR3 protein: CASFESGGHEQYF
V gene: TRBV27; D gene: -; clone size: -; J gene: TRBJ2-5; CDR3 DNA: TGTGCGTCACGCCAGGGTAGGGCAGAGACCCAGTACTTC; CDR3 protein: CASRQGRAETQYF
V gene: TRBV7-3; D gene: TRBD1; clone size: -; J gene: TRBJ2-7; CDR3 DNA: TGTGCCAGCAGCTTATGGATGGGCACAGGGGTCCCCTACGAGCAGTACTTC; CDR3 protein: CASSLWMGTGVPYEQYF
V gene: TRBV25-1; D gene: -; clone size: -; J gene: TRBJ1-5; CDR3 DNA: TGTGCCAGCAGCCCCTGGGACGGACCCAATCAGCCCCAGCATTTT; CDR3 protein: CASSPWDGPNQPQHF
V gene: TRBV18; D gene: TRBD2; clone size: -; J gene: TRBJ2-7; CDR3 DNA: TGTGCCAGCTCACCAGCGGGGGGCCCCTCCTACGAGCAGTACTTC; CDR3 protein: CASSPAGGPSYEQYF
V gene: TRBV7-6; D gene: -; clone size: -; J gene: TRBJ1-6; CDR3 DNA: TGTGCCAGCAGCTTAGATGGGGTATATTCACCCCTCCACTTT; CDR3 protein: CASSLDGVYSPLHF
V gene: TRBV7-2; D gene: -; clone size: -; J gene: TRBJ2-3; CDR3 DNA: TGTGCCAGCAGCTTTTTCGGCGATACGCAGTATTTT; CDR3 protein: CASSFFGDTQYF
V gene: TRBV12-5; D gene: -; clone size: -; J gene: TRBJ2-3; CDR3 DNA: TGTGCTAGTGGTTTGGCCTACGATACGCAGTATTTT; CDR3 protein: CASGLAYDTQYF
V gene: TRBV28; D gene: -; clone size: -; J gene: TRBJ2-7; CDR3 DNA: TGTGCCAGCAGCACCATGAACAGAGTTGAGGGCTACGAGCAGTACTTC; CDR3 protein: CASSTMNRVEGYEQYF